Given below is one TCR beta chain in context. The target antigen is unknown. This sample was taken from a study of cytomegalovirus exposure and HLA in healthy donors. Regarding the study as a whole: Excluded were some V segments that proved indistinguishable, including TRBV6-2 and TRBV6-3.

Amplification used 60 Vbeta primers and 13 Jbeta primers. The authors' processing: Around 12 million of tens of millions of unique TCR beta chains were shared, per a later count. The repertoire was sequenced with immunoSEQ multiplex PCR; TCRdb's copy has only in-frame clones and lacks some. V and J calls and clone size come straight from that table; D and trimming were deduced from the DNA. In the table there are under 200,000 clones, 70% to 90% of which are singletons. Germline V gene sequence: CDR1 LNHDA, CDR2 SQIVND (reference sequence). Trimming removed 8 bases from V and 1 base from J; junction bases left unmatched: 0. The CDR3 is 13 residues long.

J is TRBJ2-5 and V is TRBV19, with 11 positions matching TRBD1. The sequencing input was PBMCs. This TCR was sampled from a woman between 18 and 29 years old in good health and CMV-seronegative. The CDR3 bases are TGTGCCAGTGGGACAGGGGGCCAAGAGACCCAGTACTTC. Its translation is CASGTGGQETQYF.